Presented here are 31 T cell receptor beta chains from one specimen sequenced in a study of CD8+ T cells in alopecia areata. The sample's treatment: oral pan-JAK inhibitor, 5-10 mg twice daily. Following extraction, RNA underwent reverse transcription to cDNA, which served as the sequencing template. Libraries were prepared by immunoSEQ multiplex PCR; TCRdb keeps only in-frame clonotypes and omits some of them. The repertoire holds about 200,000 clones, about three fifths seen once, with roughly 5.8% in the top ten. Sequencing used CD4+ T cells sorted from blood, obtained at week 24, from a patient treated with tofacitinib. The source is a human donor with alopecia areata.

This clone was seen only a few times. V usage is TRBV2 and J usage is TRBJ2-5; D might be TRBD1 or TRBD2, each matching 5 bases. The CDR3 sequence is 14 residues long. Germline CDR1 SNHLY, CDR2 FYNNEI. V dropped 0 bases and J dropped 7 bases, with 12 bases sitting between them. CDR3 bases: TGTGCCAGCAGTGAAGCGAGGGGTTTAGCGACCCAGTACTTC. Protein sequence: CASSEARGLATQYF.

CDR3 residues: CASSRTEWNTEAFF. The CDR3 DNA is TGTGCCAGTAGTAGGACAGAATGGAACACTGAAGCTTTCTTT. The V and J genes are TRBV19 and TRBJ1-1, with D perhaps matching TRBD1 (6 bases). This CDR3 has 14 residues. The germline CDR1 and CDR2 sequences are LNHDA and SQIVND (reference sequence). The V end was cut by 4 bases, the J end by 1 base, with 10 bases between. The full variable domain, completed using reference TRBV19 and TRBJ1-1, is DGGITQSPKYLFRKEGQNVTLSCEQNLNHDAMYWYRQDPGQGLRLIYYSQIVNDFQKGDIAEGYSVSREKKESFPLTVTSAQKNPTAFYLCASSRTEWNTEAFFGQGTRLTVV.

This clone was observed a few times. V gene TRBV5-6 combines with J gene TRBJ2-3, with 10 bases aligning to TRBD1. The CDR3 totals 15 residues. From germline, CDR1 is SGHDT and CDR2 YYEEEE. V trimming: 5 bases; J trimming: 1 base; junction bases outside the gene matches: 4. CDR3 sequence reads: CASSTGTGGTDTQYF. CDR3 in DNA: TGTGCCAGCAGTACTGGGACAGGGGGCACAGATACGCAGTATTTT.

The rearrangement uses TRBV25-1 and TRBJ1-1; no definite D call. Germline V lookup: CDR1 MGHDK, CDR2 SYGVNS. The CDR3 loop spans 12 amino acids. The germline V and J ends were trimmed by 7 bases and 8 bases, with 14 bases remaining between them. The CDR3 loop reads CASTSTRMEAFF. The CDR3, as DNA: TGTGCCAGCACCTCCACCCGGATGGAAGCTTTCTTT. Complete variable domain (other parts from reference TRBV25-1 and TRBJ1-1): EADIYQTPRYLVIGTGKKITLECSQTMGHDKMYWYQQDPGMELHLIHYSYGVNSTEKGDLSSESTVSRIRTEHFPLTLESARPSHTSQYLCASTSTRMEAFFGQGTRLTVV.

The V and J genes are TRBV2 and TRBJ1-2, with D possibly TRBD1 on 5 matching bases. V lost 3 bases to trimming and J lost 2 bases, with 10 bases between them. The CDR3 spans 14 residues. Looked up from germline, CDR1 is SNHLY and CDR2 is FYNNEI. DNA for the CDR3: TGTGCCAGCAGTGAGGTCCGGGGGAACTATGGCTACACCTTC. Translation: CASSEVRGNYGYTF.

The genes are TRBV7-6 and TRBJ2-1; TRBD1 or TRBD2 may be the D gene (6 bases each). CDR1 and CDR2 from the germline V gene are SGHVS and FNYEAQ. This CDR3 has 13 residues. V shed 2 bases and J shed 8 bases, with 10 bases lying between them. For the CDR3, the DNA is TGTGCCAGCAGCTTACAGAGGGGGGATGAGCAGTTCTTC. This translates into CASSLQRGDEQFF.

In its sample, this clone was seen a few times. The chain carries TRBV19 and TRBJ2-6, with unresolved D. This CDR3 comprises 16 residues. Germline V gives CDR1 LNHDA, CDR2 SQIVND (reference sequence). Trimming took 6 bases from V and 0 from J, leaving 12 bases between them. The CDR3 DNA sequence: TGTGCCAGTAGGGGCAGTCTGGGCTCTGGGGCCAACGTCCTGACTTTC. Protein: CASRGSLGSGANVLTF.

This clone was detected only a few times. CDR3 DNA sequence: TGTGCCAGCTCACCGGGTGGCCAGTCCTACGAGCAGTACTTC. This sequence encodes CASSPGGQSYEQYF. The V and J genes are TRBV18 and TRBJ2-7; D gene uncertain. Germline assignment: CDR1 KGHSH and CDR2 LQKENI. The CDR3 extends over 14 amino acids. Trimming cost V 3 bases and J 1 base, with 10 bases left between them.

This clone was seen a few times. The chain couples TRBV28 to TRBJ1-1, with 10 bases aligning to TRBD1. With V trimmed by 1 base and J by 7 bases, 6 bases remained unmatched. The CDR3 has 15 residues. Germline V gene data show CDR1 as MDHEN and CDR2 as SYDVKM. CDR3 nucleotide sequence: TGTGCCAGCAGTTTATACGGGACAGGGGCGAATGAAGCTTTCTTT. Translation gives CASSLYGTGANEAFF.

The V and J genes are TRBV2 and TRBJ2-5; D unclear. V gave up 7 bases and J gave up 4 bases, with 7 bases separating them. CDR1 is SNHLY, CDR2 FYNNEI, per germline. The CDR3 loop spans 11 amino acids. The CDR3 sequence is CASKVSETQYF. CDR3 bases: TGTGCCAGCAAAGTATCAGAGACCCAGTACTTC.

The V gene is TRBV30, the J gene TRBJ2-5; 7 positions agree with TRBD1. V was clipped by 1 base and J by 4 bases; unmatched bases: 3. The CDR3 length is 13 residues. The germline gives CDR1 GTSNPN, CDR2 SVGIG (reference sequence). The CDR3 DNA follows: TGTGCCTGGAGTGCAGGGGGTCCAGAGACCCAGTACTTC. Its translation: CAWSAGGPETQYF.

The rearrangement uses TRBV6-1 and TRBJ1-5, with D unresolved. Germline V gene lookup returns CDR1 MNHNS and CDR2 SASEGT. The CDR3 consists of 15 residues. The V end was cut by 1 base, the J end by 6 bases, with 13 bases between. CDR3 region: CASSEGGEDGQPQHF. The CDR3 DNA follows: TGTGCCAGCAGTGAAGGGGGTGAGGACGGTCAGCCCCAGCATTTT.

The chain is built from TRBV6-5 and TRBJ2-7, with D possibly matching TRBD1 (6 bases). Germline V gene data show CDR1 as MNHEY and CDR2 as SVGAGI. The CDR3 spans 12 residues. The V and J ends lost 6 bases and 6 bases respectively, with 12 bases between them. The CDR3 DNA follows: TGTGCCAGCAGCCTCAGGGGCGGCGAGCAGTACTTC. It translates to CASSLRGGEQYF.

The chain joins TRBV29-1 to TRBJ1-3; D is uncertain. Germline values: CDR1 SQVTM, CDR2 ANQGSEA. Trimming cost V 6 bases and J 0 bases, with 15 bases left between them. The CDR3 consists of 15 residues. CDR3 sequence: CSVVLLTPSGNTIYF. The CDR3 DNA follows: TGCAGCGTAGTTCTATTGACTCCCTCTGGAAACACCATATATTTT.

The chain couples TRBV18 to TRBJ1-1; D not resolved. This CDR3 contains 14 residues. CDR1 and CDR2 (germline): KGHSH, LQKENI. Trimming removed 5 bases at V and 0 bases at J, with 10 bases between. CDR3 bases: TGTGCCAGCTCAACGGGAACCATGAACACTGAAGCTTTCTTT. Its protein product is CASSTGTMNTEAFF.

Concerning this clone: One junction end does not reproduce the germline sequence, and a read error may be involved. CDR3 bases: TGCAGCGTTGAAGGGCAGTTGTTC. It specifies CSVEGQLF. The gene calls are TRBV29-1 and TRBJ1-2; D remains ambiguous. Per the germline V gene, CDR1 is SQVTM and CDR2 is ANQGSEA. This CDR3 region has 8 residues. Complete variable domain (other parts from reference TRBV29-1 and TRBJ1-2): SAVISQKPSRDICQRGTSLTIQCQVDSQVTMMFWYRQQPGQSLTLIATANQGSEATYESGFVIDKFPISRPNLTFSTLTVSNMSPEDSSIYLCSVEGQLFGSGTRLTVV.

The chain has TRBV5-6 and TRBJ2-5; 7 nucleotides line up with TRBD1. With V trimmed by 4 bases and J by 1 base, 10 bases remained unmatched. Germline loops: CDR1 SGHDT, CDR2 YYEEEE. This CDR3 is 16 amino acids long. The CDR3 sequence is CASSRQETGTQETQYF. DNA of the CDR3: TGTGCCAGCAGCCGACAGGAGACAGGGACCCAAGAGACCCAGTACTTC.

This clone was seen ten or more times. Other DNA sequences from this sample encode an identical CDR3 as well. The rearrangement uses TRBV29-1 and TRBJ2-1, with 7 nucleotides matching TRBD2. Germline V gene lookup returns CDR1 SQVTM and CDR2 ANQGSEA. The CDR3 contains 11 residues. The ends lost 6 bases at V and 4 bases at J; junction bases unmatched: 0. The CDR3 reads CSVGGYNEQFF. Here the CDR3 DNA reads TGCAGCGTGGGGGGGTACAATGAGCAGTTCTTC.

DNA for the CDR3: TGTGCCAGCAGCTCGGCGGGGGACACTGAAGCTTTCTTT. It is translated as CASSSAGDTEAFF. This chain uses TRBV7-2 with TRBJ1-1, with TRBD1 as a possible D gene (5 bases). CDR1 is SGHTA and CDR2 is FQGNSA in the germline V gene. The ends were cut back, 4 bases at V and 3 bases at J, with 9 bases in the middle. The CDR3 runs to 13 residues.

The chain links TRBV6-5 to TRBJ2-5; D is ambiguous. The germline V gene encodes CDR1 MNHEY and CDR2 SVGAGI. The V end lost 6 bases, the J end lost 7 bases, and 21 bases lay between the germline ends. The length of the CDR3 is 15 residues. CDR3 sequence: CASSLSSPLAATQYF. The CDR3 DNA follows: TGTGCCAGCAGCCTGAGTTCCCCTTTGGCGGCGACCCAGTACTTC.

The rearrangement joins TRBV30 to TRBJ1-5, with 7 bases identical to TRBD1. The CDR3 extends over 14 amino acids. Trimming took 4 bases from V and 3 from J; bases not matched to a gene: 6. The germline CDR1 and CDR2 sequences are GTSNPN and SVGIG (reference sequence). This chain's CDR3 is CAWTHRGPNQPQHF. CDR3 DNA sequence: TGTGCCTGGACCCACAGGGGCCCCAATCAGCCCCAGCATTTT.

This chain connects TRBV7-9 to TRBJ1-2, with D hard to call. The V and J ends lost 1 base and 7 bases respectively, with 13 bases between them. CDR3 length equals 14 residues. CDR1 SEHNR and CDR2 FQNEAQ come from the germline V gene (reference sequence). The CDR3 bases are TGTGCCAGCAGCTTAGAGGCAGTCCCGGGTGGCTACACCTTC. This encodes CASSLEAVPGGYTF.

The CDR3 DNA follows: TGCAGCGTTCTGACGGACGGCGATCAGCCCCAGCATTTT. This encodes CSVLTDGDQPQHF. The chain recombines TRBV29-1 with TRBJ1-5; no reliable D call. V was shortened by 5 bases and J by 5 bases, with 13 bases between the two germline ends. The germline V gene has CDR1 SQVTM and CDR2 ANQGSEA. This CDR3 has 13 residues.

This clone came up a few times. The rearrangement joins TRBV27 to TRBJ2-6; no clear D. This CDR3 contains 15 residues. Germline V gene data show CDR1 as MNHEY and CDR2 as SMNVEV (reference sequence). V was trimmed by 9 bases and J by 0 bases, leaving 12 bases between them. This CDR3 reads CASGRPSSGANVLTF. CDR3 bases: TGTGCCAGTGGCAGACCTTCCTCTGGGGCCAACGTCCTGACTTTC. Full variable domain (outside the CDR3, taken from reference TRBV27 and TRBJ2-6): EAQVTQNPRYLITVTGKKLTVTCSQNMNHEYMSWYRQDPGLGLRQIYYSMNVEVTDKGDVPEGYKVSRKEKRNFPLILESPSPNQTSLYFCASGRPSSGANVLTFGAGSRLTVL.

This clone was counted a few times. This chain connects TRBV29-1 to TRBJ2-7; 11 bases are a match to TRBD1. CDR3 length: 15 residues. CDR1 and CDR2 from the germline V gene are SQVTM and ANQGSEA. The J segment lost 3 bases and the V segment lost 1 base, leaving 5 bases of the junction unmatched. The CDR3: CSVEGPGQGDYEQYF. In nucleotides, the CDR3 is TGCAGCGTTGAAGGGCCGGGACAGGGGGACTACGAGCAGTACTTC.

The V gene is TRBV2, the J gene TRBJ2-5, with D possibly being TRBD2 (5 bases). CDR3 length equals 17 residues. The germline V gene encodes CDR1 SNHLY and CDR2 FYNNEI. V was pared by 2 bases and J by 0 bases, with 16 bases between. The CDR3 loop reads CASSERRDLLYQETQYF. The CDR3, as DNA: TGTGCCAGCAGTGAAAGACGGGATCTCCTGTACCAAGAGACCCAGTACTTC.

This sequence joins TRBV27 and TRBJ1-5, with 8 bases matching TRBD1. V trimming: 8 bases; J trimming: 3 bases; junction bases outside the gene matches: 12. This CDR3 region has 16 residues. Germline assignment: CDR1 MNHEY and CDR2 SMNVEV (reference sequence). The CDR3: CASVWETTGVNQPQHF. For the CDR3, the DNA is TGTGCCAGCGTTTGGGAGACGACAGGGGTCAATCAGCCCCAGCATTTT.

The chain carries TRBV30 and TRBJ2-1; either TRBD1 or TRBD2 may supply D (6 bases each). The V and J ends lost 3 bases and 4 bases respectively, with 10 bases between them. This CDR3 is built from 13 residues. Germline V gene lookup returns CDR1 GTSNPN and CDR2 SVGIG (reference sequence). For the CDR3, the DNA is TGTGCCTGGAGGGGGGGCCGTTACAATGAGCAGTTCTTC. Translated, it gives CAWRGGRYNEQFF.

This chain connects TRBV30 to TRBJ2-3, with D perhaps given as TRBD1 or TRBD2 (5 bases each). Trimming took off 0 bases at V and 3 bases at J, with 19 bases between the two ends. Germline CDR1 reads GTSNPN; CDR2 reads SVGIG (reference sequence). The CDR3 length is 17 residues. The CDR3 sequence is CAWSVRRDDGATDTQYF. The CDR3 DNA reads TGTGCCTGGAGTGTAAGACGGGACGACGGAGCAACAGATACGCAGTATTTT.

The rearrangement links TRBV6-4 to TRBJ2-7; no clear D. Germline V gene lookup returns CDR1 MRHNA and CDR2 SNTAGT. With 8 bases removed from V and 5 bases from J, the gap between germline ends came to 7 bases. The CDR3 is 10 amino acids. CDR3 nucleotide sequence: TGTGCCAGCTTTTGGGACGAGCAGTACTTC. Translation gives CASFWDEQYF.

The chain has TRBV10-3 and TRBJ1-2, with D possibly matching TRBD1 (5 bases). The V gene's germline CDR1 is ENHRY and CDR2 SYGVKD. The CDR3 consists of 13 residues. The V and J ends lost 10 bases and 2 bases respectively, with 14 bases between them. CDR3 coding DNA: TGTGCCACCAGACAGAACCTCAACTATGGCTACACCTTC. Residues: CATRQNLNYGYTF.